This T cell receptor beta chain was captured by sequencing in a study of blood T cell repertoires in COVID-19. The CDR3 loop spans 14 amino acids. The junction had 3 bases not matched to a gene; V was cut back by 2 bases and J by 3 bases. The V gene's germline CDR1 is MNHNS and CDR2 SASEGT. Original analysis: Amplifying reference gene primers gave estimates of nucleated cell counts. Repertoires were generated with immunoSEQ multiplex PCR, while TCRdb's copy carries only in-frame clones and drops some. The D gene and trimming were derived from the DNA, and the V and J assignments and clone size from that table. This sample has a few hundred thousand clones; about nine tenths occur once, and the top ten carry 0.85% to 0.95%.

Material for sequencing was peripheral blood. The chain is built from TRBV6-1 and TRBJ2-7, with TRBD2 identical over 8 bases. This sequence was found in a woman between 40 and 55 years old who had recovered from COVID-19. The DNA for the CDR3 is TGTGCCAGCAGTGAAATAGGGACTAGCTACGAGCAGTACTTC. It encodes CASSEIGTSYEQYF.